This T cell receptor (beta chain) was sequenced for a study of blood T cell repertoires in COVID-19. Sequenced by immunoSEQ multiplex PCR; TCRdb stores in-frame clones only, minus some. Found here are 250,000 to 350,000 clones, about four fifths of them singletons; the top ten hold approximately 1.1%. Germline CDR1 SGDLS, CDR2 YYNGEE. This CDR3 is built from 17 residues. The V and J ends lost 3 bases and 0 bases respectively, with 13 bases between them. The V call is TRBV9, the J call TRBJ1-6, with D perhaps matching TRBD1 (5 bases). Sequenced input: peripheral blood. The TCR was taken from a woman between 50 and 59 years old with acute or convalescent COVID-19. CDR3 nucleotides: TGTGCCAGCAGCGCGAATTGGGGGGGCTCCTATAATTCACCCCTCCACTTT. This sequence encodes CASSANWGGSYNSPLHF.